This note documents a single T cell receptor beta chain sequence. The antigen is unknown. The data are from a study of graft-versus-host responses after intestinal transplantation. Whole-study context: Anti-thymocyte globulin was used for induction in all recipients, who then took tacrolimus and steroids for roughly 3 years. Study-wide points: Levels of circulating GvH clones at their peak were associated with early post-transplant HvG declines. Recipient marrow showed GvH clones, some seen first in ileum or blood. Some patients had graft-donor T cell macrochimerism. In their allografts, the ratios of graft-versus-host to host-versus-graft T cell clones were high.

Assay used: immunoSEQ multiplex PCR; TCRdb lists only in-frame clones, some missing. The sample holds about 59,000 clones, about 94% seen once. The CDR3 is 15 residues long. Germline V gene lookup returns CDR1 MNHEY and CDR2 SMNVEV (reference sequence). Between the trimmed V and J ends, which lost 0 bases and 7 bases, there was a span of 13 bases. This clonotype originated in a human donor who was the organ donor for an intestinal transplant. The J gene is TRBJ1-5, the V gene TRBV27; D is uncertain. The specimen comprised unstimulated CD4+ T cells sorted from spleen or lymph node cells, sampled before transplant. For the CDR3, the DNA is TGTGCCAGCAGTTTATCCCGGGCCTCTCGACAGCCCCAGCATTTT. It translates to CASSLSRASRQPQHF.